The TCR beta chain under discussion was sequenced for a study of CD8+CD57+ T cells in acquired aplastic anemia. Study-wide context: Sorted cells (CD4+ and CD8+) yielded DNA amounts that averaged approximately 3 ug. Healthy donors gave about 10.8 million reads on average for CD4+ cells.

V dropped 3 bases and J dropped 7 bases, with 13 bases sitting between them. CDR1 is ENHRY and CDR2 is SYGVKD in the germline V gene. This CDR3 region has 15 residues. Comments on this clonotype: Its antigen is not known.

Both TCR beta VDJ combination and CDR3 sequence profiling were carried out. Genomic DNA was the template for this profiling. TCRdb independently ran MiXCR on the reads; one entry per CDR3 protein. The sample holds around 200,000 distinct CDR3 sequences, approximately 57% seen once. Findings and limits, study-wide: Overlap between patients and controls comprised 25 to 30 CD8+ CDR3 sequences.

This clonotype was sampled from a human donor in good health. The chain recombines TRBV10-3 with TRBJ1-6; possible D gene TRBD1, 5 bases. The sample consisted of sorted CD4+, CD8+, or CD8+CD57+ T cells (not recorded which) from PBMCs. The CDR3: CAISDKGMVNSPLHF. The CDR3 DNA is TGTGCCATCAGTGATAAGGGGATGGTGAATTCACCCCTCCACTTT.